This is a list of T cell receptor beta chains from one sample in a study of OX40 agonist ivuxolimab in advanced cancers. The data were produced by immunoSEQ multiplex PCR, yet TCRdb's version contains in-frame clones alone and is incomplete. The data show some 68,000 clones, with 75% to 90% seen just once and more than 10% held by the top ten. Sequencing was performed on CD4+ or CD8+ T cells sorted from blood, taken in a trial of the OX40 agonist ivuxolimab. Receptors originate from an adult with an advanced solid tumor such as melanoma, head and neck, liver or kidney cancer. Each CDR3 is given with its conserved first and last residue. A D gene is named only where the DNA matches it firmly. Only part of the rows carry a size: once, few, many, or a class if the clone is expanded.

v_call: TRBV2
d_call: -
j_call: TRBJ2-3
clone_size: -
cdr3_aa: CASSRGSRPDTQYF
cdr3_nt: TGTGCCAGCAGTAGGGGCTCCCGGCCAGATACGCAGTATTTT

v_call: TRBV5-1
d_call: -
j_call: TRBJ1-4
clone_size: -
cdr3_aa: CASSSGSKNEKLFF
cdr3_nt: TGCGCCAGCAGCTCGGGAAGTAAAAATGAAAAACTGTTTTTT

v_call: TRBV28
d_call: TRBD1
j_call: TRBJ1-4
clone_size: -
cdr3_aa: CASSSPDREEKLFF
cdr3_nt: TGTGCCAGCAGTTCCCCCGACAGGGAAGAAAAACTGTTTTTT

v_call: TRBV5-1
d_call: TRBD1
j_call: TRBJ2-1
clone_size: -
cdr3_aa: CASSPGQGGNEQFF
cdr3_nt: TGCGCCAGCAGCCCGGGACAGGGGGGCAATGAGCAGTTCTTC

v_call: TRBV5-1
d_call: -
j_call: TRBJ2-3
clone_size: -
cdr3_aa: CASSLVTVGTDTQYF
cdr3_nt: TGCGCCAGCAGCTTGGTCACCGTTGGAACAGATACGCAGTATTTT

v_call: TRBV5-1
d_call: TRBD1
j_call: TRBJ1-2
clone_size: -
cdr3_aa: CASSLQGNGYTF
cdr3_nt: TGCGCCAGCAGCTTACAGGGGAATGGCTACACCTTC

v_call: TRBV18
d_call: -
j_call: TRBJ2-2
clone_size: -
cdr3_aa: CASSPNGGTNTGELFF
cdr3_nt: TGTGCCAGCTCACCAAACGGGGGCACAAACACCGGGGAGCTGTTTTTT

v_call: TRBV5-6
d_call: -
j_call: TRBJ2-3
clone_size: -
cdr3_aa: CASSLRLPDTQYF
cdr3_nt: TGTGCCAGCAGCTTGAGGCTACCAGATACGCAGTATTTT

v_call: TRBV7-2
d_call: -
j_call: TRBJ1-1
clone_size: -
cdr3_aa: CASSLWTANTEAFF
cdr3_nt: TGTGCCAGCAGCTTATGGACAGCGAACACTGAAGCTTTCTTT

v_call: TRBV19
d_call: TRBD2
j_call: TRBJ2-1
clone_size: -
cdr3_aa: CASIARASGSYNEQFF
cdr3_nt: TGTGCCAGTATAGCCCGGGCTAGCGGCTCCTACAATGAGCAGTTCTTC

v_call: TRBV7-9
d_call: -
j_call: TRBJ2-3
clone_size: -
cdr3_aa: CASSLSETDTQYF
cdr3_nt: TGTGCCAGCAGCTTGTCAGAAACAGATACGCAGTATTTT

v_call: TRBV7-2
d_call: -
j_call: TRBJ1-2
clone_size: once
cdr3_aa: CASSLESFYGYTF
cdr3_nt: TGTGCCAGCAGCTTGGAGAGCTTCTATGGCTACACCTTC

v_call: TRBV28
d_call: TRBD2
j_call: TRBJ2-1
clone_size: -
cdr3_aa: CASRPRLAGFNEQFF
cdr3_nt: TGTGCCAGCAGGCCAAGACTAGCGGGTTTCAATGAGCAGTTCTTC

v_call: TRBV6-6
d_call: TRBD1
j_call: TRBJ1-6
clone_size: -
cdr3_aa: CASSYSTGEFIPLHF
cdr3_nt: TGTGCCAGCAGTTACTCGACAGGGGAATTCATACCCCTCCACTTT

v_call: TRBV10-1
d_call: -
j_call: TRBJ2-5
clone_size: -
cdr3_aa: CASSDPEETQYF
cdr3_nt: TGCGCCAGCAGTGATCCGGAAGAGACCCAGTACTTC

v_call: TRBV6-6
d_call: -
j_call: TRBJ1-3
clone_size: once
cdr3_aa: CASRETASSGNTIYF
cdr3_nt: TGTGCCAGCAGGGAGACAGCTAGCTCTGGAAACACCATATATTTT

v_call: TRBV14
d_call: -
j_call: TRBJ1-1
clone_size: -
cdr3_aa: CASSQVRGTNTEAFF
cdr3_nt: TGTGCCAGCAGCCAAGTTCGGGGGACGAACACTGAAGCTTTCTTT

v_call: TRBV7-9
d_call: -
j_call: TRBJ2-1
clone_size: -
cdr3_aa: CASSILLGQPGEQFF
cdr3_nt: TGTGCCAGCAGCATTCTTCTCGGACAGCCTGGAGAGCAGTTCTTC

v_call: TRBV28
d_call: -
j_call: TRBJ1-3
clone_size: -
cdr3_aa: CASSPQSLHSGNTIYF
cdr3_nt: TGTGCCAGCAGTCCTCAGTCTCTACATTCTGGAAACACCATATATTTT

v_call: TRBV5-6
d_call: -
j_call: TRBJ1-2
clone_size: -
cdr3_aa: CASSFKIRSQGPGYTF
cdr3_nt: TGTGCCAGCAGCTTTAAAATCCGGAGCCAGGGCCCTGGCTACACCTTC

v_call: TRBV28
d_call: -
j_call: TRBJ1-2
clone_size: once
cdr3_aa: CASLGGTTFSGYTF
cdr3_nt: TGTGCCAGCCTGGGGGGGACAACCTTTTCAGGCTACACCTTC

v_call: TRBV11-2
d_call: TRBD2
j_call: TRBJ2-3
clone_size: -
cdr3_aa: CASSLEWASGGQGDTQYF
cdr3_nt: TGTGCCAGCAGCTTAGAGTGGGCTAGCGGGGGCCAGGGAGATACGCAGTATTTT

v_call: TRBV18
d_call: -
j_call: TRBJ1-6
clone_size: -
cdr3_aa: CASSPRERGSYNSPLHF
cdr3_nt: TGTGCCAGCTCACCAAGGGAAAGGGGGTCCTATAATTCACCCCTCCACTTT

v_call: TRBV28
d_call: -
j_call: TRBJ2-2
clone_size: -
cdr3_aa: CASSFTRRRTGELFF
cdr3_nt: TGTGCCAGCAGTTTTACCAGGAGACGCACCGGGGAGCTGTTTTTT

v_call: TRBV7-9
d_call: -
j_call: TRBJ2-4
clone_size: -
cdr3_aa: CASSPLAGAKNIQYF
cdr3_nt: TGTGCCAGCAGCCCCTTGGCGGGAGCCAAAAACATTCAGTACTTC